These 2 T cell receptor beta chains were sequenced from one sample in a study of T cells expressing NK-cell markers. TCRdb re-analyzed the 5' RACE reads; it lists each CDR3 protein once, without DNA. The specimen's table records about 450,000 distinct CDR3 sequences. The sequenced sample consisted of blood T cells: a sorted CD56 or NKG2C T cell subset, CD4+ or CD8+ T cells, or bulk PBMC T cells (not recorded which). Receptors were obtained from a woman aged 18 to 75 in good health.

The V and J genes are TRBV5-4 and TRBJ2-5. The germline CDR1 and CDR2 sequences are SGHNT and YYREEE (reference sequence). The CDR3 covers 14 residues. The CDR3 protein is CASSFRVQQETQYF.

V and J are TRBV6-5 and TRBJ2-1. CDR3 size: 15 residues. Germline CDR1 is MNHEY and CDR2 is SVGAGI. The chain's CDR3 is CASSYGESSYNEQFF.